The clone carrying this T cell receptor (beta chain) came up a few times. This CDR3 is built from 16 residues. J lost 2 bases, V lost 2 bases, and 8 bases had no gene match. From germline, CDR1 is MNHEY and CDR2 SVGAGI. As to time point: persistent/refractory GD, antithyroid drugs over 5 years with positive TRAb. The TCR library was made from RNA extracted from PBMCs. This entry is derived from a study of regulatory T cells in long-lasting Graves disease. Study background: The term persistent Graves' disease signified upward of 5 years on antithyroid drugs with positive TSH receptor antibodies.

Library construction for TCR beta used iRepertoire HTBI primers and Arm-PCR of CDR3 regions. TCRdb redid the calling of the multiplex PCR reads with MiXCR, one entry per CDR3 protein. Among fewer than 600,000 distinct CDR3 sequences, about 20% were seen once, and the ten largest hold about an eighth. This sample comprised peripheral blood mononuclear cells (PBMCs), obtained when the disease was refractory, from a patient treated with antithyroid drugs. The V gene is TRBV6-5, the J gene TRBJ2-5, with TRBD1 matching over 7 bases. The origin of this receptor is a female donor with Graves disease. DNA for the CDR3: TGTGCCAGCAGTTACGCCGGGACAGAGATTCAAGAGACCCAGTACTTC. This codes for CASSYAGTEIQETQYF.